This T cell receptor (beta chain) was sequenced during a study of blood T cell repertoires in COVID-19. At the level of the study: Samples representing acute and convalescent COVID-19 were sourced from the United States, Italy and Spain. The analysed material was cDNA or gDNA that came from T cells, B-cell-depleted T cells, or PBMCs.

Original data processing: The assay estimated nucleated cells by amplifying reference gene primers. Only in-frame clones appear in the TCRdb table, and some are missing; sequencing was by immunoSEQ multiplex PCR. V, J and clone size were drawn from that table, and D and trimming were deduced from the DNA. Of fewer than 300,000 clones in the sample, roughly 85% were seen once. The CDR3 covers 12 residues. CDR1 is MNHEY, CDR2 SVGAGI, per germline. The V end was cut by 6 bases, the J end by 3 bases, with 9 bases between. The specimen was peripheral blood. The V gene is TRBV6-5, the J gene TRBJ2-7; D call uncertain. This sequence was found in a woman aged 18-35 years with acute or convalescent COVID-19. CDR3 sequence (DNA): TGTGCCAGCAGAGCCACAGACTACGAGCAGTACTTC. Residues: CASRATDYEQYF.